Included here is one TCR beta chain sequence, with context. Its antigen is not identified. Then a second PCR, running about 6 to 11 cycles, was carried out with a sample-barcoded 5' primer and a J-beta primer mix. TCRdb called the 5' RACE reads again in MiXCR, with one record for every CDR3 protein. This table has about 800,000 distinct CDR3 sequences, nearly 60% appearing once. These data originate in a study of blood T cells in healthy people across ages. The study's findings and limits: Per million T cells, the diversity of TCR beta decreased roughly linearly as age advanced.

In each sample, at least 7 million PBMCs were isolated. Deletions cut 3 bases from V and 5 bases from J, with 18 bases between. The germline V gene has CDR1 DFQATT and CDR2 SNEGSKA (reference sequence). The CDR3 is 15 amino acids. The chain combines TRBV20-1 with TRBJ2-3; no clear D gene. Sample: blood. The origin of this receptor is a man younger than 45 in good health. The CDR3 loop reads CSASLRAPRRDTQYF. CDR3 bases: TGCAGTGCTAGTCTCCGGGCCCCCCGTAGAGATACGCAGTATTTT.